This is a list of T cell receptor beta chains from one sample in a study of blood T cells in healthy people across ages. From the 5' RACE reads, TCRdb called clonotypes with MiXCR, one entry per CDR3 protein. The repertoire has more than 650,000 distinct CDR3 sequences, 20% to 25% of them found once; the top ten carry about 20%. The sample taken for sequencing was blood. These receptors were obtained from a man between 65 and 79 years old in good health. The CDR3 runs from the conserved cysteine through the conserved F or W. The D gene is left open where the match is weak. Size is stated for part of the rows, as once, few or many counts, or as a class when the clone is expanded.

>TRBV28|.|TRBD1|TRBJ2-3
TGTGCCAGCAGTACTAGACAGGGGGGCACAGATACGCAGTATTTT
CASSTRQGGTDTQYF
>TRBV12-3/TRBV12-4|.|TRBD2|TRBJ2-3
TGTGCCAGCAGCCAACCCGGACTAGCGGGAGCTAGAGATACGCAGTATTTT
CASSQPGLAGARDTQYF
>TRBV10-3|.|.|TRBJ2-4
TGTGCCATCAGTGCGGACAGAATGGGGGCCAAAAACATTCAGTACTTC
CAISADRMGAKNIQYF
>TRBV29-1|.|.|TRBJ1-1
TGCAGCGTTGAAGCGTATCAGGGGTCTGAAGCTTTCTTT
CSVEAYQGSEAFF
>TRBV2|.|.|TRBJ1-2
TGTGCCAGCAGTGAGAGGGGAGGTAACTATGGCTACACCTTC
CASSERGGNYGYTF
>TRBV20-1|few|TRBD2|TRBJ2-1
TGCAGTGCTAGTTTAACTAGCGGGGGTATCTACAATGAGCAGTTCTTC
CSASLTSGGIYNEQFF
>TRBV14|few|.|TRBJ2-5
TGTGCCAGCAGCCAAGAGTCCCAGACCCAGTACTTC
CASSQESQTQYF
>TRBV7-8|.|.|TRBJ2-1
TGTGCCAGCAGGAAAGGGGGGGAGGCTGGTGAGCAGTTCTTC
CASRKGGEAGEQFF
>TRBV4-3|.|.|TRBJ1-2
TGCGCCAGCAGCCAAGATCCCGGGGTTATCTATGGCTACACCTTC
CASSQDPGVIYGYTF
>TRBV7-9|many|.|TRBJ2-3
TGTGCCAGCAGCTCCCCTACAGGTACTAGCACAGATACGCAGTATTTT
CASSSPTGTSTDTQYF
>TRBV5-1|few|.|TRBJ2-6
TGCGCCAGCGGTATTGAGGGGGCCAACGTCCTGACTTTC
CASGIEGANVLTF
>TRBV6-5|.|.|TRBJ1-1
TGTGCCAGCAGTTACTTCTTGGGGACTGAAGCTTTCTTT
CASSYFLGTEAFF
>TRBV6-1|few|TRBD2|TRBJ2-1
TGTGCCAGCAGTGGAGCGGGGGCAGGGGAGCAGTTCTTC
CASSGAGAGEQFF
>TRBV18|.|TRBD1|TRBJ2-7
TGTGCCAGCTCACCTGCTCAGGGGGCCTACGAGCAGTACTTC
CASSPAQGAYEQYF
>TRBV19|.|TRBD2|TRBJ2-5
TGTGCCAGTAGGTCAGCGGGGGGCCGAGAGACCCAGTACTTC
CASRSAGGRETQYF
>TRBV6-6|.|.|TRBJ2-3
TGTGCCAGCACCTACGGGACTTTTAGCACAGATACGCAGTATTTT
CASTYGTFSTDTQYF
>TRBV20-1|few|TRBD2|TRBJ2-1
TGCAGTGCTAGAGATGCAACGGGAGGGTCCTACAATGAGCAGTTCTTC
CSARDATGGSYNEQFF
>TRBV20-1|.|.|TRBJ2-3
TGCAGTGCTATAGAGGGGGATACGCAGTATTTT
CSAIEGDTQYF
>TRBV5-5|.|TRBD2|TRBJ2-1
TGTGCCAGCAGCTTGGCCTTTACTGGCGGGAGTATCCGTTGGTCGAATGAGCAGTTCTTC
CASSLAFTGGSIRWSNEQFF
>TRBV7-2|.|.|TRBJ2-2
TGTGCCAGCAGCCAGAGTGGGTACACCGGGGAGCTGTTTTTT
CASSQSGYTGELFF
>TRBV20-1|few|.|TRBJ2-3
TGCAGTGCTTCTGTTCAGGGACTCACAGATACGCAGTATTTT
CSASVQGLTDTQYF
>TRBV5-1|few|TRBD1|TRBJ2-7
TGCGCCAGCAGTAAGGGGGCGGACTACGAGCAGTACTTC
CASSKGADYEQYF
>TRBV10-1|many|.|TRBJ2-5
TGCGCCAGCAGTGAACAGGGAAGAGAGACCCAGTACTTC
CASSEQGRETQYF
>TRBV12-3/TRBV12-4|.|.|TRBJ1-2
TGTGCCAGCAGCAGAGACGGGTTCTATGGCTACACCTTC
CASSRDGFYGYTF
>TRBV12-3/TRBV12-4|few|.|TRBJ2-7
TGTGCCAGCAGTTTAAGGCCAGGGCTCTACGAGCAGTACTTC
CASSLRPGLYEQYF
>TRBV24-1|.|TRBD2|TRBJ2-1
TGTGCCACCAGCGATCTAACTAGCGGGGAGTCCTACAATGAGCAGTTCTTC
CATSDLTSGESYNEQFF
>TRBV6-6|.|.|TRBJ2-7
TGTGCCAGCAGTTACAGGACTTCCCCCTCCTACGAGCAGTACTTC
CASSYRTSPSYEQYF
>TRBV24-1|few|.|TRBJ2-5
TGTGCCGCCGCGGACACTTTAGAGACCCAGTACTTC
CAAADTLETQYF